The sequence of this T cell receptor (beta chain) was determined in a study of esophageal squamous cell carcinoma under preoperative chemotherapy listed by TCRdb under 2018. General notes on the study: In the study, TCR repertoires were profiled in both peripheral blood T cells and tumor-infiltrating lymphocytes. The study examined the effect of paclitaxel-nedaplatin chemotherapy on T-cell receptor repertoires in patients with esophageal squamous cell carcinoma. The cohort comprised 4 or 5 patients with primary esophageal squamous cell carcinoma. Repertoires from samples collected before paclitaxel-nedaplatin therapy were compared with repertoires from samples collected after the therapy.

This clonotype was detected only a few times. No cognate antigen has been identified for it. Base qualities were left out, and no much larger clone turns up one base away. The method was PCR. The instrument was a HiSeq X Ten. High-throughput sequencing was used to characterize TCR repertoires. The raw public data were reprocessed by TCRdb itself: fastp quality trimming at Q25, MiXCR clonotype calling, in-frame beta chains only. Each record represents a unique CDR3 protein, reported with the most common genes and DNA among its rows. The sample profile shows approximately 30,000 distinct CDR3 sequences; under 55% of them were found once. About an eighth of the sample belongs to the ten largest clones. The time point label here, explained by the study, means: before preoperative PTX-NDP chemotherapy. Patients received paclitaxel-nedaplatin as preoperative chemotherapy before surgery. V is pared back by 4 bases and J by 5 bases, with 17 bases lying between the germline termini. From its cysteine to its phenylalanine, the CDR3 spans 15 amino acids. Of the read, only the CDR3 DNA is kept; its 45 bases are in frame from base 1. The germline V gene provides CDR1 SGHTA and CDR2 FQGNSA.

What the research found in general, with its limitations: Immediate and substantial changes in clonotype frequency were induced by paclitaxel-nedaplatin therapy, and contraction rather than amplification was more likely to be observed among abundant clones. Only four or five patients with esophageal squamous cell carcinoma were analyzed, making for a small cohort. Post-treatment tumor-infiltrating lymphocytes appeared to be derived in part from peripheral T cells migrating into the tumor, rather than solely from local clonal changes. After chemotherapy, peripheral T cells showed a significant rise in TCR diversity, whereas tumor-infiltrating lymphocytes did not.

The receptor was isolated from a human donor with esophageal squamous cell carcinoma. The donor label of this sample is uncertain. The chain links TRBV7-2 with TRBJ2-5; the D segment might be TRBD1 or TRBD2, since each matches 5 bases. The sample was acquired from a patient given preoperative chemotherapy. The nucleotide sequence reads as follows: TGTGCCAGCAGCTCGCCGGGACGGCAGACGGAGACCCAGTACTTC. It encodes CASSSPGRQTETQYF. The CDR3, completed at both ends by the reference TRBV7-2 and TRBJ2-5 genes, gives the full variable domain GAGVSQSPSNKVTEKGKDVELRCDPISGHTALYWYRQSLGQGLEFLIYFQGNSAPDKSGLPSDRFSAERTGGSVSTLTIQRTQQEDSAVYLCASSSPGRQTETQYFGPGTRLLVL.